The 32 T cell receptor beta chains below were found in one sample sequenced in a study of blood T cell repertoires in COVID-19. The repertoire was sequenced with immunoSEQ multiplex PCR; TCRdb's copy has only in-frame clones and lacks some. The top ten clones hold 5% to 8% of a sample with around 200,000 clones, approximately 85% of them seen once. Material: PBMCs or T cells enriched from blood (not recorded which). The receptors here all came from a man aged 35-49 years who had recovered from COVID-19.

In its sample, this clone was seen once. The chain links TRBV5-3 to TRBJ2-7; a weak D match, TRBD1 (5 bases). TRBV5-3 is placed among ORFs of uncertain function. This CDR3 has 12 amino acids. Trimming removed 10 bases from V and 4 bases from J, with 15 bases in between. CDR3: CARRQGLYEQYF. The CDR3 nucleotides read TGTGCCCGTCGTCAGGGTCTATACGAGCAGTACTTC.

The J gene is TRBJ1-5, the V gene TRBV28; possible D gene TRBD1, 6 bases. V lost 7 bases and J lost 5, with 9 bases in between. The CDR3 has 12 residues. The germline CDR1 and CDR2 sequences are MDHEN and SYDVKM. DNA of the CDR3: TGTGCCAGCACGGACAGAGATCAGCCCCAGCATTTT. Its translation: CASTDRDQPQHF.

The chain recombines TRBV7-2 with TRBJ2-1, with 8 bases identical to TRBD2. The ends lost 5 bases at V and 3 bases at J; junction bases unmatched: 6. The CDR3 runs to 15 residues. CDR1 and CDR2 (germline): SGHTA, FQGNSA. The CDR3 spells CASSPAAGVYNEQFF. In DNA, the CDR3 is TGTGCCAGCAGCCCAGCAGCGGGAGTCTACAATGAGCAGTTCTTC.

This chain links TRBV2 with TRBJ2-5; no clear D. Germline V CDR1 and CDR2: SNHLY, FYNNEI. The CDR3 is 12 residues long. The germline V and J ends were trimmed by 6 bases and 6 bases, with 11 bases remaining between them. Here the CDR3 reads CASRVNEKTQYF. The CDR3 nucleotides are TGTGCCAGCAGGGTAAATGAGAAGACCCAGTACTTC.

The CDR3 region is CASSLGRTYEQYF. CDR3 nucleotides: TGTGCCAGCAGTTTAGGGCGAACCTACGAGCAGTACTTC. The chain joins TRBV27 to TRBJ2-7; D remains unclear. V lost 2 bases, J lost 2 bases, and 7 bases lay in between. Germline lookup yields CDR1 MNHEY and CDR2 SMNVEV (reference sequence). This CDR3 has 13 residues.

The chain has TRBV7-9 and TRBJ1-5, with D perhaps TRBD1 (5 bases). Germline assignment: CDR1 SEHNR and CDR2 FQNEAQ (reference sequence). V lost 5 bases, J lost 6 bases, and 14 bases lay in between. The CDR3 is made up of 14 amino acids. The CDR3 reads CASSDTDSAQPQHF. The CDR3 region has the DNA TGTGCCAGCAGCGATACAGACAGCGCTCAGCCCCAGCATTTT.

The chain joins TRBV5-1 to TRBJ1-1, with 7 bases aligning to TRBD1. The CDR3 totals 13 residues. Trimming removed 4 bases from V and 7 bases from J; junction bases left unmatched: 7. Germline CDR1 SGHRS, CDR2 YFSETQ. The CDR3 loop is CASSPGQAGEAFF. In nucleotides, the CDR3 is TGCGCCAGCAGCCCCGGACAGGCGGGTGAAGCTTTCTTT.

V gene TRBV7-3 combines with J gene TRBJ1-6; D perhaps matches TRBD1 (6 bases). Per germline, CDR1 SGHTA and CDR2 FQGTGA. Between the trimmed V and J ends, which lost 0 bases and 10 bases, there was a span of 16 bases. The CDR3 is 16 residues long. This CDR3 reads CASSLTGGTMGSPLHF. CDR3 bases: TGTGCCAGCAGCTTAACGGGTGGGACAATGGGGTCACCCCTCCACTTT.

V usage is TRBV7-3 and J usage is TRBJ2-1, with 8 bases aligning to TRBD1. CDR3 size: 15 residues. Germline CDR1 is SGHTA and CDR2 is FQGTGA. The V and J ends lost 4 bases and 2 bases, in that order; junction bases with no gene match: 4. The DNA of the CDR3 is TGTGCCAGCAGCTCCGACAGGGGCACCTACAATGAGCAGTTCTTC. Encoded protein: CASSSDRGTYNEQFF.

J is TRBJ1-2 and V is TRBV5-1; 7 positions agree with TRBD1. The germline V gene encodes CDR1 SGHRS and CDR2 YFSETQ. V was pared by 4 bases and J by 8 bases, with 11 bases of the junction left unmatched. This CDR3 contains 14 residues. CDR3 sequence: CASSPWDREPGYTF. The CDR3 nucleotides read TGCGCCAGCAGCCCTTGGGACAGAGAACCGGGCTACACCTTC.

This chain joins TRBV5-1 and TRBJ2-3; unclear D gene. The V end lost 3 bases, the J end lost 2 bases, and 7 bases lay between the germline ends. There are 13 residues in the CDR3. The germline V gene encodes CDR1 SGHRS and CDR2 YFSETQ. CDR3 sequence: CASSSGYTDTQYF. DNA for the CDR3: TGCGCCAGCAGCTCAGGATACACAGATACGCAGTATTTT.

The rearrangement joins TRBV28 to TRBJ1-2; the D gene is possibly TRBD1 (5 bases). The CDR3 runs to 12 residues. V was clipped by 3 bases and J by 8 bases, with 10 bases between them. CDR1 and CDR2 (germline): MDHEN, SYDVKM. In DNA form, the CDR3 reads TGTGCCAGCAGTTTCGGCAGGGAAGGCTACACCTTC. Amino acids: CASSFGREGYTF.

This clone came up a few times. V gene TRBV5-1 combines with J gene TRBJ1-2; D remains ambiguous. The V end was cut by 4 bases, the J end by 4 bases, with 26 bases between. CDR1 is SGHRS, CDR2 YFSETQ, per germline. This CDR3 has 18 residues. CDR3 region: CASSRKEAAGSKRYGYTF. Here the CDR3 DNA reads TGCGCCAGCAGCCGGAAAGAAGCTGCTGGATCGAAGCGCTATGGCTACACCTTC.

The V gene is TRBV12-3 or TRBV12-4, the J gene TRBJ1-1; 7 bases agree with TRBD1. V lost 7 bases to trimming and J lost 6 bases; unmatched junction nucleotides: 5. This CDR3 is 12 amino acids long. The CDR3 spells CASKKGGSEAFF. DNA for the CDR3: TGTGCCAGCAAGAAAGGGGGCTCTGAAGCTTTCTTT.

The chain links TRBV5-5 to TRBJ2-7; D remains unclear. The CDR3 spans 13 residues. V lost 0 bases, J lost 6 bases, and 10 bases lay in between. Germline V gene lookup returns CDR1 SGHKS and CDR2 YYEKEE (reference sequence). The CDR3 sequence is CASSLVPGTEQYF. CDR3 DNA sequence: TGTGCCAGCAGCTTGGTTCCAGGAACCGAGCAGTACTTC.

This chain joins TRBV15 and TRBJ2-5; a possible D gene is TRBD2 (5 bases). The germline CDR1 and CDR2 sequences are LNHNV and YYDKDF (reference sequence). CDR3 length equals 15 residues. V was shortened by 3 bases and J by 1 base, with 12 bases between the two germline ends. The chain's CDR3 is CATSSYQGGQETQYF. The CDR3 DNA reads TGTGCCACCAGCAGCTATCAAGGAGGCCAAGAGACCCAGTACTTC.

This chain links TRBV2 with TRBJ2-6; D ambiguous. Germline CDR1 and CDR2: SNHLY and FYNNEI. Trimming removed 3 bases at V and 0 bases at J, with 6 bases between. The CDR3 has 15 residues. DNA for the CDR3: TGTGCCAGCAGTGATTGGAGCTCTGGGGCCAACGTCCTGACTTTC. Protein product: CASSDWSSGANVLTF.

The V and J genes are TRBV4-2 and TRBJ1-5, with D possibly matching TRBD1 (6 bases). From germline, CDR1 is LGHNA and CDR2 YNFKEQ. Trimming pared 0 bases from V and 0 bases from J, leaving 9 bases between. This CDR3 has 16 residues. Here the CDR3 reads CASSQEQGISNQPQHF. The CDR3 DNA sequence: TGTGCCAGCAGCCAAGAACAGGGAATTAGCAATCAGCCCCAGCATTTT.

The chain combines TRBV7-2 with TRBJ2-5; TRBD2 matches at 7 bases. CDR1 and CDR2 from the germline V gene are SGHTA and FQGNSA. After removal of 1 base from V and 5 bases from J, the junction contained 1 base not matched to a gene. The CDR3 extends over 13 amino acids. The CDR3 nucleotides read TGTGCCAGCAGCTTAGTGGGGGGGGAGACCCAGTACTTC. Protein: CASSLVGGETQYF.

The chain employs TRBV7-9 and TRBJ2-5; 8 positions agree with TRBD1. Germline-derived CDR1 and CDR2 are SEHNR and FQNEAQ (reference sequence). V lost 5 bases and J lost 2; bases outside the gene matches: 4. The CDR3 sequence is 14 residues long. CDR3: CASSPWDRQETQYF. DNA of the CDR3: TGTGCCAGCAGCCCCTGGGACAGGCAAGAGACCCAGTACTTC.

V gene TRBV19 combines with J gene TRBJ2-1; D possibly corresponds to TRBD2 (7 bases). V dropped 4 bases and J dropped 3 bases, with 16 bases sitting between them. The CDR3 runs 16 residues. Germline V gene lookup returns CDR1 LNHDA and CDR2 SQIVND (reference sequence). CDR3 nucleotide sequence: TGTGCCAGTAGTACTACCCTGGGAGGGGGCTACAATGAGCAGTTCTTC. It is translated as CASSTTLGGGYNEQFF. Looking up the rest from reference TRBV19 and TRBJ2-1 gives the full variable domain: DGGITQSPKYLFRKEGQNVTLSCEQNLNHDAMYWYRQDPGQGLRLIYYSQIVNDFQKGDIAEGYSVSREKKESFPLTVTSAQKNPTAFYLCASSTTLGGGYNEQFFGPGTRLTVL.

The V gene is TRBV13, the J gene TRBJ2-1; 8 bases are shared with TRBD2. This CDR3 contains 15 residues. V was pared by 4 bases and J by 8 bases, with 10 bases of the junction left unmatched. Germline CDR1 is PRHDT and CDR2 is FYEKMQ (reference sequence). CDR3 coding DNA: TGTGCCAGCAGCTCCCGGGGCGGGGGGATCGATGAGCAGTTCTTC. This encodes CASSSRGGGIDEQFF.

This clone was seen more than once but under ten times. Other DNA sequences in the same sample also yield this CDR3. This chain uses TRBV5-1 with TRBJ1-1; 7 bases are a match to TRBD1. The CDR3 loop spans 14 amino acids. From germline, CDR1 is SGHRS and CDR2 YFSETQ. V lost 0 bases, J lost 5 bases, and 4 bases stayed unmatched. The CDR3 reads CASSLASGGTEAFF. In DNA, the CDR3 is TGCGCCAGCAGCTTGGCCTCAGGGGGAACTGAAGCTTTCTTT.

The chain is built from TRBV21-1 and TRBJ1-1; the table's TRBD1 call for D was not verified on the DNA. TRBV21-1 is recorded as a pseudogene. The CDR3 is 17 amino acids. The CDR3 is CASSKAWSRGRSTEAFF. The CDR3 DNA follows: TGTGCCAGCAGCAAAGCGTGGTCCAGGGGAAGGTCCACTGAAGCTTTCTTT.

This clone has only one observation. The chain is built from TRBV5-1 and TRBJ1-1, with D perhaps matching TRBD1 (6 bases). Trimming pared 4 bases from V and 1 base from J, leaving 20 bases between. This CDR3 is built from 17 residues. Germline V CDR1 and CDR2: SGHRS, YFSETQ. Here the CDR3 reads CASSPDSGARPNTEAFF. DNA for the CDR3: TGCGCCAGCAGCCCGGACAGTGGCGCTAGACCGAACACTGAAGCTTTCTTT. Drawing the rest from reference TRBV5-1 and TRBJ1-1, the complete variable domain is KAGVTQTPRYLIKTRGQQVTLSCSPISGHRSVSWYQQTPGQGLQFLFEYFSETQRNKGNFPGRFSGRQFSNSRSEMNVSTLELGDSALYLCASSPDSGARPNTEAFFGQGTRLTVV.

The chain employs TRBV24-1 and TRBJ2-5; weak D call: TRBD2 (7 bases). CDR3 length equals 15 residues. Germline CDR1 reads KGHDR; CDR2 reads SFDVKD. V lost 4 bases to trimming and J lost 1 base, with 12 bases between them. The CDR3 region is CATSDPRGPQETQYF. Here the CDR3 DNA reads TGTGCCACCAGTGACCCGCGGGGGCCCCAAGAGACCCAGTACTTC.

The chain recombines TRBV15 with TRBJ2-7; D might be TRBD2 (5 bases). The length of the CDR3 is 12 residues. Germline V gives CDR1 LNHNV, CDR2 YYDKDF (reference sequence). With 0 bases removed from V and 6 bases from J, the gap between germline ends came to 6 bases. The CDR3 loop reads CATSREGGEQYF. The CDR3 region has the DNA TGTGCCACCAGCAGAGAAGGAGGCGAGCAGTACTTC.

This sequence joins TRBV29-1 and TRBJ1-1; perhaps TRBD1 as D (5 bases). V lost 4 bases and J 1 base, leaving 10 bases between the germline ends. This CDR3 has 13 residues. Germline CDR1 and CDR2: SQVTM and ANQGSEA. As DNA, the CDR3 is TGCAGCGTTGGGACATGGGAGAACACTGAAGCTTTCTTT. Its protein is CSVGTWENTEAFF.

J is TRBJ2-3 and V is TRBV5-1, with 9 bases lining up with TRBD2. The CDR3 runs 14 residues. From germline, CDR1 is SGHRS and CDR2 YFSETQ. V was pared by 7 bases and J by 3 bases, with 6 bases of the junction left unmatched. The CDR3 is CASFSGLATDTQYF. DNA of the CDR3: TGCGCCAGCTTCTCGGGACTAGCAACAGATACGCAGTATTTT. Combining the CDR3 with reference TRBV5-1 and TRBJ2-3 gives the whole variable domain KAGVTQTPRYLIKTRGQQVTLSCSPISGHRSVSWYQQTPGQGLQFLFEYFSETQRNKGNFPGRFSGRQFSNSRSEMNVSTLELGDSALYLCASFSGLATDTQYFGPGTRLTVL.

The CDR3 spells CASSHGGTGSFEQFF. DNA for the CDR3: TGTGCCAGCAGCCACGGAGGGACAGGGTCCTTTGAGCAGTTCTTC. J is TRBJ2-1 and V is TRBV14, with 9 bases lining up with TRBD1. Germline CDR1 SGHDN, CDR2 FVKESK. This CDR3 has 15 residues. V dropped 3 bases and J dropped 9; count of bases not matched to a gene: 9.

The chain has TRBV2 and TRBJ1-5; D is unresolved. Trimming left V 7 bases short and J 1 base short, with 17 bases between. The CDR3 sequence is 16 residues long. Germline lookup yields CDR1 SNHLY and CDR2 FYNNEI. The CDR3: CASNGMWGRSNQPQHF. The CDR3 nucleotides are TGTGCCAGCAACGGGATGTGGGGTAGGAGCAATCAGCCCCAGCATTTT.

This chain connects TRBV5-4 to TRBJ1-2; TRBD1 matches 7 bases. Germline lookup yields CDR1 SGHNT and CDR2 YYREEE (reference sequence). The CDR3 is made up of 15 amino acids. J lost 4 bases, V lost 2 bases, and 8 bases had no gene match. CDR3 DNA sequence: TGTGCCAGCAGCTTAAACAGGGGTGGGGGCTATGGCTACACCTTC. Translated, it gives CASSLNRGGGYGYTF.